These 2 T cell receptor beta chains were all obtained from the same sample, sequenced in a study of cytomegalovirus exposure and HLA in healthy donors. Both 60 Vbeta primers and 13 Jbeta primers went into the PCR. Here immunoSEQ multiplex PCR was the method, and the copy in TCRdb shows in-frame clones only, minus some. Of approximately 170,000 clones in the sample, approximately 83% were seen once. Sequencing was carried out using PBMCs. The receptor set was obtained from a boy aged 2 to 9 in good health and CMV-seronegative.

This chain connects TRBV5-6 to TRBJ2-7; D not certain. Deletions cut 0 bases from V and 3 bases from J, with 7 bases between. In germline, CDR1 is SGHDT, CDR2 YYEEEE. This CDR3 is 13 amino acids long. The CDR3, as DNA: TGTGCCAGCAGCTTGGGATCTTACTACGAGCAGTACGTC. Amino acid sequence: CASSLGSYYEQYV.

Comments on this clone: The sample has other DNA sequences that encode this CDR3 too. This sequence joins TRBV29-1 and TRBJ2-1; a weak D match, TRBD2 (6 bases). The V gene lost 3 bases and the J gene lost 4 bases, with 13 bases spanning the gap. The CDR3 is 14 amino acids. The V gene's germline CDR1 is SQVTM and CDR2 ANQGSEA. CDR3 in DNA: TGCAGCGTTGAGCGGGACGACAAATACAATGAGCAGTTCTTC. Its translation: CSVERDDKYNEQFF.